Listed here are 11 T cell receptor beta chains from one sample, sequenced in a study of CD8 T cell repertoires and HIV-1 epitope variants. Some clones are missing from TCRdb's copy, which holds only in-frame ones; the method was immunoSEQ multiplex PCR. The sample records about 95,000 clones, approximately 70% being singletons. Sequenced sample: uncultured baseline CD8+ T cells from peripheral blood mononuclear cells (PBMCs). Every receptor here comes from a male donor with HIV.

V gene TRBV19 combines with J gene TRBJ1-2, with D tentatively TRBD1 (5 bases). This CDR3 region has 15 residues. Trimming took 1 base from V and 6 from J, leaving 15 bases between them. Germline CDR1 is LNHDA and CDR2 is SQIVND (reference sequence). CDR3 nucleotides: TGTGCCAGTAGTATAGGGCCCAGGGACCAGGATGGCTACACCTTC. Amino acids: CASSIGPRDQDGYTF.

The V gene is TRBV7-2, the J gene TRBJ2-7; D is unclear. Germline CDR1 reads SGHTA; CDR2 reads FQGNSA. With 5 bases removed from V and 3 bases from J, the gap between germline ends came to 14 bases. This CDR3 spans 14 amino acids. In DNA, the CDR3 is TGTGCCAGCAGCCGAAACCCGGCAGTCTACGAGCAGTACTTC. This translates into CASSRNPAVYEQYF.

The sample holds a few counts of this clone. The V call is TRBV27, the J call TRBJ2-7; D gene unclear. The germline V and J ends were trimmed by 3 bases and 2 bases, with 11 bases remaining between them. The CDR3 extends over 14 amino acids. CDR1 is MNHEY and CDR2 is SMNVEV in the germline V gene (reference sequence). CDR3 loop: CASSFGTATYEQYF. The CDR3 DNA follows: TGTGCCAGCAGTTTTGGTACAGCTACCTACGAGCAGTACTTC.

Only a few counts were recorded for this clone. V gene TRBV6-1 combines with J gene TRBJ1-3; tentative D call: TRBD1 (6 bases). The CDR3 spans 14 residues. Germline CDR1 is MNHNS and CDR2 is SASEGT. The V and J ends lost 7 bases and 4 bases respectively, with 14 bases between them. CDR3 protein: CASTPRGAGNTIYF. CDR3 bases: TGTGCCAGCACCCCGAGGGGGGCGGGAAACACCATATATTTT.

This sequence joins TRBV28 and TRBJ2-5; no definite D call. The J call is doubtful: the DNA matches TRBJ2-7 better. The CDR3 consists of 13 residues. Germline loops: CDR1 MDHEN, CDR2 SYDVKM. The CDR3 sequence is CASNSGGSYEQYF. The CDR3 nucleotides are TGTGCCAGCAACTCCGGTGGCTCCTACGAGCAGTACTTC.

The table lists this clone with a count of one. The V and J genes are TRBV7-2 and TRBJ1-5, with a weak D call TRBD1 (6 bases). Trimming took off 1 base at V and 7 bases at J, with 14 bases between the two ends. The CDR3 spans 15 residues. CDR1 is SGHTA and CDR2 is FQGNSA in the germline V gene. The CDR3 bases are TGTGCCAGCAGCTTAGGTCCAGGGGCTGGGCAGCCCCAGCATTTT. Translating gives CASSLGPGAGQPQHF.

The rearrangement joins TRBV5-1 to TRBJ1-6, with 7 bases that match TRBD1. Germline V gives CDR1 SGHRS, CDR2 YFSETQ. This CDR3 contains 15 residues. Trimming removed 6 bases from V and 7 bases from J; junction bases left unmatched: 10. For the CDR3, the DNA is TGCGCCAGCACCCCAGACAGGGCTGGCAATTCACCCCTCCACTTT. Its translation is CASTPDRAGNSPLHF. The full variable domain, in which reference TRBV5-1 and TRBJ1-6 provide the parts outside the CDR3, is KAGVTQTPRYLIKTRGQQVTLSCSPISGHRSVSWYQQTPGQGLQFLFEYFSETQRNKGNFPGRFSGRQFSNSRSEMNVSTLELGDSALYLCASTPDRAGNSPLHFGNGTRLTVT.

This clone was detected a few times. The CDR3 reads CSVAEPRHNEQFF. The CDR3 region has the DNA TGCAGCGTTGCCGAGCCCCGGCATAATGAGCAGTTCTTC. V usage is TRBV29-1 and J usage is TRBJ2-1; D is ambiguous. V dropped 4 bases and J dropped 7 bases, with 14 bases sitting between them. The CDR3 is made up of 13 amino acids. Germline assignment: CDR1 SQVTM and CDR2 ANQGSEA.

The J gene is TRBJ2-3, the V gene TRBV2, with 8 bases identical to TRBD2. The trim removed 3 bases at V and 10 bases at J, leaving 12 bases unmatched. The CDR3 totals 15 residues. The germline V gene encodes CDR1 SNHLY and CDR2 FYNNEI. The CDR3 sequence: CASSDWSGGSGAQYF. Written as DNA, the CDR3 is TGTGCCAGCAGTGATTGGAGCGGGGGCTCCGGGGCGCAGTATTTT.

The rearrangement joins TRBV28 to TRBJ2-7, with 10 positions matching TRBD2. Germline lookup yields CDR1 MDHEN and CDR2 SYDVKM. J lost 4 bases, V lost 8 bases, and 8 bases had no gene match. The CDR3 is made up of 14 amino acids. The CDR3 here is CASQRGLAIYEQYF. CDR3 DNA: TGTGCCAGCCAACGGGGACTAGCGATTTACGAGCAGTACTTC. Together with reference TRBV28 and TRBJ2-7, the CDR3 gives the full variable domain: DVKVTQSSRYLVKRTGEKVFLECVQDMDHENMFWYRQDPGLGLRLIYFSYDVKMKEKGDIPEGYSVSREKKERFSLILESASTNQTSMYLCASQRGLAIYEQYFGPGTRLTVT.

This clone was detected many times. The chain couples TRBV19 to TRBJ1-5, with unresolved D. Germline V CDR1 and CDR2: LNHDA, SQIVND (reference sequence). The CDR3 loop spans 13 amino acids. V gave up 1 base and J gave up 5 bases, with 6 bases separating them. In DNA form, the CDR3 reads TGTGCCAGTAGTATAGCCATCCATCAGCCCCAGCATTTT. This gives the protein CASSIAIHQPQHF. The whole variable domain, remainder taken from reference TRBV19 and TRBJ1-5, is DGGITQSPKYLFRKEGQNVTLSCEQNLNHDAMYWYRQDPGQGLRLIYYSQIVNDFQKGDIAEGYSVSREKKESFPLTVTSAQKNPTAFYLCASSIAIHQPQHFGDGTRLSIL.